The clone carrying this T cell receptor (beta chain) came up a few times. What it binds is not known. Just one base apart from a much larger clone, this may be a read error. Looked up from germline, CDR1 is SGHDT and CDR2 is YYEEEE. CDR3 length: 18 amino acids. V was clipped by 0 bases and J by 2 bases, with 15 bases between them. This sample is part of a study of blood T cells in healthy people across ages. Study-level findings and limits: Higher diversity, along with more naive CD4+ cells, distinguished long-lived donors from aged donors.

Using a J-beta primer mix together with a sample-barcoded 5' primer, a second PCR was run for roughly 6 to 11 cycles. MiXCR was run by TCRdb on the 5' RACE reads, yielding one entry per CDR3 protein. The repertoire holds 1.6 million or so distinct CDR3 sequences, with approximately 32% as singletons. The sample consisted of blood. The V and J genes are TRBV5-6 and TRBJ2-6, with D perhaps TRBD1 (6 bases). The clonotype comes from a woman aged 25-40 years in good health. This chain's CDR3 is CASSLVEQGRTGANVLTF. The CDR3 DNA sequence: TGTGCCAGCAGCTTGGTGGAACAGGGCCGCACTGGGGCCAACGTCCTGACTTTC.